A selection of T cell receptor beta chains follows, all from one sample in a study of graft-versus-host responses after intestinal transplantation. Clones were sequenced by immunoSEQ multiplex PCR, and TCRdb holds only the in-frame ones, with some missing. The profile shows over 45,000 clones, 94% of them singletons. For these TCRs, the target antigens are not known. Material: unstimulated CD4+ T cells sorted from spleen or lymph node cells, obtained before transplant. Source of these receptors: a human donor who was the organ donor for an intestinal transplant. Both conserved end residues are part of each CDR3. The D gene is left open where the match is weak. Clone size is stated in some rows and not others, as once, few, many or a class when expanded.

clone_size cdr3_length d_call j_call v_call cdr3_nt cdr3_aa
once 16 - TRBJ2-5 TRBV7-2 TGTGCCAGCAGCTTAGCCCTACGGCGGAGGGTAGGGACCCAGTACTTC CASSLALRRRVGTQYF
- 13 - TRBJ1-1 TRBV29-1 TGCAGCGTTGACAGGGATGGGTCCACTGAAGCTTTCTTT CSVDRDGSTEAFF
- 13 - TRBJ1-6 TRBV6-5 TGTGCCAGCAGTTACTCGAATTTTTCACCCCTCCACTTT CASSYSNFSPLHF
- 14 - TRBJ1-6 TRBV6-6 TGTGCCAGCAAGACGATTCACGAGTATTCACCCCTCCACTTT CASKTIHEYSPLHF
- 13 - TRBJ1-1 TRBV18 TGTGCCAGCGCCAAAGGGGGTCCCACTGAAGCTTTCTTT CASAKGGPTEAFF
few 14 TRBD1 TRBJ1-2 TRBV7-2 TGTGCCAGCAGCTTAGATCCAGGGGGCTATGGCTACACCTTC CASSLDPGGYGYTF
- 14 - TRBJ2-1 TRBV7-3 TGTGCCAGCAGCTTAGGACGAGACTACAATGAGCAGTTCTTC CASSLGRDYNEQFF
- 13 - TRBJ1-2 TRBV7-9 TGTGCCAGCACCCTTCTAGGGGGTTTAGGCTACACCTTC CASTLLGGLGYTF
- 16 TRBD1 TRBJ2-1 TRBV9 TGTGCCAGCAGCGTAGAGGGGACAGGCTCCTACAATGAGCAGTTCTTC CASSVEGTGSYNEQFF
- 13 - TRBJ1-3 TRBV30 TGTGCCTGGAGAGGCAGCTCTGGAAACACCATATATTTT CAWRGSSGNTIYF